This T cell receptor beta chain was profiled in a study of cytomegalovirus exposure and HLA in healthy donors. Germline assignment: CDR1 MNHNY and CDR2 SVGAGI (reference sequence). The CDR3 runs 13 residues. V was trimmed by 9 bases and J by 0 bases, leaving 10 bases between them. PCR was performed using 60 Vbeta and 13 Jbeta primers. Libraries were prepared by immunoSEQ multiplex PCR; TCRdb keeps only in-frame clonotypes and omits some of them. Of under 250,000 clones listed, more than 70% are singletons. The receptor was derived from a boy aged 5-17 years in good health and CMV-seronegative. The rearrangement links TRBV6-6 to TRBJ2-3, with D tentatively TRBD2 (5 bases). The source material was PBMCs. In nucleotides, the CDR3 is TGTGCCAGTAGAGGGCCTAGCACAGATACGCAGTATTTT. It codes for CASRGPSTDTQYF.